This T cell receptor (beta chain) is from a study of cytomegalovirus exposure and HLA in healthy donors. V dropped 2 bases and J dropped 2 bases, with 6 bases sitting between them. In germline, CDR1 is KGHSH, CDR2 LQKENI. The CDR3 is 13 amino acids. The PCR used 60 Vbeta and 13 Jbeta primers. Clones were read by immunoSEQ multiplex PCR, and TCRdb kept only the in-frame ones, dropping some. The sample has 150,000 or so clones; about four fifths are singletons. The chain recombines TRBV18 with TRBJ1-2, with D maybe TRBD1 (5 bases). Sequenced material: PBMCs. The TCR originated in a boy aged 2 to 10 in good health and CMV-seronegative. CDR3 bases: TGTGCCAGCTCACCAGGGGGGAACTATGGCTACACCTTC. This encodes CASSPGGNYGYTF.